This is a list of T cell receptor beta chains from one sample in a study of T cell responses to AZD1222 COVID-19 vaccine. Some clones are missing from TCRdb's copy, which holds only in-frame ones; the method was immunoSEQ multiplex PCR. The sample has 150,000 to 200,000 clones, 93% seen once. The sequenced sample was peripheral blood, obtained on day 0 of AZD1222 vaccination. The receptors come from an adult in good health. CDR3s include the opening cysteine and the closing phenylalanine or tryptophan. The D gene is left open where the match is weak. Clone size is not always given. Where it is, it says once, few, many or a class for expanded clones.

v_call	d_call	clone_size	j_call	cdr3_nt	cdr3_aa
TRBV7-9	-	-	TRBJ1-4	TGTGCCAGCAGCTTACCAGACGGGCGAGGAGAAAAACTGTTTTTT	CASSLPDGRGEKLFF
TRBV29-1	-	-	TRBJ2-3	TGCAGCGTCCCCCCGGCAGATACGCAGTATTTT	CSVPPADTQYF
TRBV11-1	-	-	TRBJ1-2	TGTGCCAGCAGCTTCGGGCACACAGGGAGTGGCTACACCTTC	CASSFGHTGSGYTF
TRBV18	-	-	TRBJ1-2	TGTGCCAGCTCACCACCGGCGTCCGGCTACACCTTC	CASSPPASGYTF
TRBV6-5	-	-	TRBJ2-3	TGTGCCACTGTGAGGCTACCTAGCACAGATACGCAGTATTTT	CATVRLPSTDTQYF
TRBV19	TRBD2	-	TRBJ2-3	TGTGCCAGTAGCGCTAGCGGGGTCACAGATACGCAGTATTTT	CASSASGVTDTQYF
TRBV7-9	TRBD1	-	TRBJ1-2	TGTGCCAGCAGCTTAGGGCTAGGGGGCGCGGACTATGGCTACACCTTC	CASSLGLGGADYGYTF
TRBV18	-	-	TRBJ1-1	TGTGCCAGCTCACAGGGGTTAGAATTGAACACTGAAGCTTTCTTT	CASSQGLELNTEAFF
TRBV7-9	-	-	TRBJ2-7	TGTGCCAGCAGCTCTTCATCGGGGGCAGAAGACGAGCAGTACTTC	CASSSSSGAEDEQYF
TRBV5-1	-	-	TRBJ2-2	TGCGCCAGCAGTCTTGTGGCTAGAGAGTACCCCGGGGAGCTGTTTTTT	CASSLVAREYPGELFF
TRBV29-1	-	-	TRBJ2-7	TGCAGCGTTGACCCGGGCGGCTACGAGCAGTACTTC	CSVDPGGYEQYF
TRBV12-3/TRBV12-4	-	-	TRBJ2-1	TGTGCCAGCAGTTTAGGACAGCCCGATGAGCAGTTCTTC	CASSLGQPDEQFF
TRBV12-3/TRBV12-4	-	-	TRBJ1-2	TGTGCCAGCAGTTTGTGGGGGGTCGATGGCTACACCTTC	CASSLWGVDGYTF
TRBV5-1	-	-	TRBJ2-1	TGCGCCAGCAGCTTTCCCAGGGGGGTTAATGAGCAGTTCTTC	CASSFPRGVNEQFF
TRBV7-9	-	few	TRBJ1-3	TGTGCCAGCAGCTTAGGATCTTCTGGAAACACCATATATTTT	CASSLGSSGNTIYF
TRBV5-6	TRBD1	-	TRBJ1-4	TGTGCCAGCAGCTCTCGAGGGGACAGCTATGAAAAACTGTTTTTT	CASSSRGDSYEKLFF
TRBV4-1	-	-	TRBJ1-2	TGCGCCAGCAGCCAAGAAATCAGGGGACCCTATGGCTACACCTTC	CASSQEIRGPYGYTF
TRBV14	-	-	TRBJ1-4	TGTGCCAGCAGCCAAGAATGGAGGGGGGCGGGTAATGAAAAACTGTTTTTT	CASSQEWRGAGNEKLFF
TRBV5-1	-	-	TRBJ2-7	TGCGCCAGCAGCGAGCAGGGTCTGGGATACGAGCAGTACTTC	CASSEQGLGYEQYF
TRBV18	-	-	TRBJ2-1	TGTGCCAGCTCCCCGGCGGAGGATGAGCAGTTCTTC	CASSPAEDEQFF
TRBV5-1	TRBD1	-	TRBJ1-2	TGCGCCAGCAGCCGGGACAGGGGTCCCCCATATGGCTACACCTTC	CASSRDRGPPYGYTF
TRBV10-1	-	-	TRBJ1-2	TGCGCCAGCAGTGCGCAGGGAGGCTATGGCTACACCTTC	CASSAQGGYGYTF
TRBV3-1/TRBV3-2	-	-	TRBJ2-3	TGTGCCAGCAGCCAAGCGAGCACAGATACGCAGTATTTT	CASSQASTDTQYF
TRBV11-3	-	-	TRBJ1-1	TGTGCCAGCAGCTTAGGTACCTGGACGATGAACACTGAAGCTTTCTTT	CASSLGTWTMNTEAFF
TRBV4-1	TRBD1	-	TRBJ2-7	TGCGCCAGCAGCCGCGGGACAGGGGTTGGGTACGAGCAGTACTTC	CASSRGTGVGYEQYF
TRBV27	-	-	TRBJ1-5	TGTGCCAGCAGTTTATCGGGGGGCGGACAGCCCCAGCATTTT	CASSLSGGGQPQHF
TRBV27	-	few	TRBJ2-7	TGTGCCAGCAGTTTGCTCGATTCCTACGAGCAGTACTTC	CASSLLDSYEQYF
TRBV9	-	-	TRBJ1-1	TGTGCCAGCAGCGAACCCCTGCCATTTGAAGCTTTCTTT	CASSEPLPFEAFF
TRBV4-1	TRBD2	-	TRBJ2-6	TGCGCCAGCAGCCTGGGACTACGCTCTGGGGCCAACGTCCTGACTTTC	CASSLGLRSGANVLTF
TRBV6-5	-	-	TRBJ1-6	TGTGCCAGCAGATCCCTGGGGGGCTATAATTCACCCCTCCACTTT	CASRSLGGYNSPLHF
TRBV13	-	-	TRBJ1-2	TGTGCCAGCAGCTTAGGCCTCGGGACGTCGGACTATGGCTACACCTTC	CASSLGLGTSDYGYTF
TRBV18	-	-	TRBJ1-1	TGTGCCAGCTCACCACTCGACACTGAAGCTTTCTTT	CASSPLDTEAFF
TRBV5-5	-	-	TRBJ2-1	TGTGCCAGCAGCTTGCCAGGGGGGGGACGCTGGAATGAGCAGTTCTTC	CASSLPGGGRWNEQFF
TRBV5-5	TRBD2	-	TRBJ2-1	TGTGCCAGCAGCTTGAGGTCTAGCGGGAGTTTCTGGAATGAGCAGTTCTTC	CASSLRSSGSFWNEQFF
TRBV19	-	-	TRBJ1-2	TGTGCCAGTAGTATAACCCATAGGTATGGCTACACCTTC	CASSITHRYGYTF
TRBV11-2	TRBD2	-	TRBJ2-1	TGTGCCAGCAGCTTAGGAGGCGGGGGAAGCAATGAGCAGTTCTTC	CASSLGGGGSNEQFF
TRBV5-1	TRBD2	-	TRBJ2-1	TGCGCCAGCGGGCCGGGAGGGATGAACAATGAGCAGTTCTTC	CASGPGGMNNEQFF
TRBV20-1	-	-	TRBJ2-1	TGCAGTGCTAGTGTAACCCCCCGGTGGGGGGACCTATTAAGTAAGCATGAGCAGTTCTTC	CSASVTPRWGDLLSKHEQFF
TRBV20-1	-	-	TRBJ1-2	TGCAGTGTCGCAACAAACTATGGCTACACCTTC	CSVATNYGYTF
TRBV30	-	-	TRBJ2-7	TGTGCCTGGAGAGACATGACGCGCTCCTGGCTGAGAGAGCAGTACTTC	CAWRDMTRSWLREQYF
TRBV16	-	-	TRBJ1-1	TGTGCCAGCAGCCAACAGGGTATGAACACTGAAGCTTTCTTT	CASSQQGMNTEAFF
TRBV19	TRBD2	-	TRBJ2-5	TGTGCCAGTAGGAAAGCGGGAGCGGGTTTTGAGACCCAGTACTTC	CASRKAGAGFETQYF
TRBV7-9	-	-	TRBJ2-5	TGTGCCAGCAGTCCGAGAACCCGTTCGGGGACCCAGTACTTC	CASSPRTRSGTQYF
TRBV6-5	-	-	TRBJ1-3	TGTGCCAGCAAAGAGGGGTACCCTGGAAACACCATATATTTT	CASKEGYPGNTIYF
TRBV6-5	-	-	TRBJ1-1	TGTGCCAGCACCACCAGTATTCAGAACACTGAAGCTTTCTTT	CASTTSIQNTEAFF
TRBV4-1	-	-	TRBJ1-1	TGCGCCAGCAGCCAAGATGGGACGACGAACACTGAAGCTTTCTTT	CASSQDGTTNTEAFF
TRBV3-1/TRBV3-2	TRBD2	-	TRBJ2-5	TGTGCCAGCAGCTTAGCGGGGACCCCAGAGACCCAGTACTTC	CASSLAGTPETQYF
TRBV4-1	TRBD2	-	TRBJ2-1	TGCGCCAGCAGCCATTCCGGGACTAGCGCTACCTACAATGAGCAGTTCTTC	CASSHSGTSATYNEQFF
TRBV5-6	-	-	TRBJ2-3	TGTGCCAGCAGCTTAGGACGGGGGAGCACAGATACGCAGTATTTT	CASSLGRGSTDTQYF
TRBV7-9	-	once	TRBJ2-1	TGTGCCAGCAGCGGCAGACATTACAATGAGCAGTTCTTC	CASSGRHYNEQFF
TRBV11-2	-	-	TRBJ2-1	TGTGCCAGCAGGTTTAGCCCCCGGGAGCAGTTCTTC	CASRFSPREQFF
TRBV3-1/TRBV3-2	-	-	TRBJ2-1	TGTGCCAGCAGCCAAACTAATGAGCAGTTCTTC	CASSQTNEQFF
TRBV7-6	-	-	TRBJ2-2	TGTGCCAGCAGCCTTTCCGGGGAGCTGTTTTTT	CASSLSGELFF
TRBV11-2	-	-	TRBJ2-2	TGTGCCAGCAGCTTAGATCGGGTCGGGGAGCTGTTTTTT	CASSLDRVGELFF
TRBV15	TRBD1	-	TRBJ2-1	TGTGCCACCAGCAGATCACCAGCTGACAGGGGGCATCTAAATGAGCAGTTCTTC	CATSRSPADRGHLNEQFF
TRBV5-5	-	-	TRBJ1-1	TGTGCCAGCAGCTTGCTGTTCATGAACACTGAAGCTTTCTTT	CASSLLFMNTEAFF
TRBV15	-	-	TRBJ1-2	TGTGCCACCAGCAGAGTAATAGGGAATGGCTACACCTTC	CATSRVIGNGYTF
TRBV29-1	TRBD1	-	TRBJ1-1	TGCAGCGCCAGATTAGGGACAGGGGGTTCCTCATTCTTT	CSARLGTGGSSFF
TRBV6-5	-	-	TRBJ2-5	TGTGCCAGCGGAACAGGGAGGACCCAGTACTTC	CASGTGRTQYF
TRBV24-1	-	-	TRBJ2-2	TGTGCCACCAGTGATTGGCCTCTCGGGGAGCTGTTTTTT	CATSDWPLGELFF